The 19 T cell receptor beta chains below were found in one sample sequenced in a study of shared clonotypes between healthy human individuals. The data were produced by immunoSEQ multiplex PCR, yet TCRdb's version contains in-frame clones alone and is incomplete. The sample consists of 950,000 to 1,200,000 clones, 70% to 80% of them appearing once. Input material: memory CD4+ T cells from PBMCs. Regarding subset: CD45RA-negative fraction. The receptors were gathered from a man aged 18 to 30 in good health. Some clones in this sample may be carry-over from other donors' samples.

This clone has a single count. The genes are TRBV28 and TRBJ2-2; 10 bases are a match to TRBD2. CDR1 and CDR2 (germline): MDHEN, SYDVKM. CDR3 length: 16 amino acids. V dropped 4 bases and J dropped 2; count of bases not matched to a gene: 4. CDR3 sequence reads: CASSSPSGGNTGELFF. CDR3 in DNA: TGTGCCAGCAGTTCCCCTAGCGGGGGAAACACCGGGGAGCTGTTTTTT.

The V call is TRBV5-1, the J call TRBJ1-4, with 9 bases fitting TRBD1. CDR3 size: 16 residues. The V gene's germline CDR1 is SGHRS and CDR2 YFSETQ. The trim removed 0 bases at V and 4 bases at J, leaving 4 bases unmatched. CDR3 sequence reads: CASSLAGTGLNEKLFF. For the CDR3, the DNA is TGCGCCAGCAGCTTGGCGGGGACAGGGCTTAATGAAAAACTGTTTTTT. Full variable domain (missing parts from reference TRBV5-1 and TRBJ1-4): KAGVTQTPRYLIKTRGQQVTLSCSPISGHRSVSWYQQTPGQGLQFLFEYFSETQRNKGNFPGRFSGRQFSNSRSEMNVSTLELGDSALYLCASSLAGTGLNEKLFFGSGTQLSVL.

In the case of this clone: In the same sample, other DNA sequences code for this CDR3. The chain uses TRBV2 and TRBJ2-5, with a tentative D call TRBD2 (6 bases). The germline V and J ends were trimmed by 9 bases and 3 bases, with 8 bases remaining between them. Per germline, CDR1 SNHLY and CDR2 FYNNEI. The CDR3 has 11 amino acids. CDR3 sequence (DNA): TGTGCCAGTCGGAGGGAAGAGACCCAGTACTTC. Protein: CASRREETQYF.

The chain employs TRBV5-6 and TRBJ2-7; 9 positions match TRBD2. V lost 4 bases and J lost 3; bases outside the gene matches: 2. The CDR3 is 13 residues long. Germline values: CDR1 SGHDT, CDR2 YYEEEE. DNA for the CDR3: TGTGCCAGCAGCGCGACTAGCGGCTACGAGCAGTACTTC. It yields the protein CASSATSGYEQYF. Drawing the rest from reference TRBV5-6 and TRBJ2-7, the complete variable domain is DAGVTQSPTHLIKTRGQQVTLRCSPKSGHDTVSWYQQALGQGPQFIFQYYEEEERQRGNFPDRFSGHQFPNYSSELNVNALLLGDSALYLCASSATSGYEQYFGPGTRLTVT.

Concerning this clone: An end of the junction does not agree with germline; a read error may underlie this. The CDR3 is CANSQEGVANYGYTF. CDR3 DNA: TGCGCCAACAGCCAAGAGGGCGTCGCTAACTATGGCTACACCTTC. The V call is TRBV4-1, the J call TRBJ1-2; D is unclear. The CDR3 has 15 residues. The germline V gene encodes CDR1 MGHRA and CDR2 YSYEKL.

CDR3 bases: TGTGCCAGCAGCCAAGCCCATGAGCAGTTCTTC. Protein product: CASSQAHEQFF. The chain has TRBV14 and TRBJ2-1; D gene unclear. This CDR3 has 11 amino acids. The V gene lost 1 base and the J gene lost 8 bases, with 3 bases spanning the gap. Germline-derived CDR1 and CDR2 are SGHDN and FVKESK.

The V gene is TRBV18, the J gene TRBJ2-5; 9 positions match TRBD1. This CDR3 has 16 residues. CDR1 and CDR2 (germline): KGHSH, LQKENI. V was pared by 4 bases and J by 4 bases, with 10 bases of the junction left unmatched. In DNA form, the CDR3 reads TGTGCCAGCTCACGAAAAACAGGGGGCCAGGGAGAGACCCAGTACTTC. Protein sequence: CASSRKTGGQGETQYF.

This chain uses TRBV4-2 with TRBJ2-1, with TRBD2 identical over 9 bases. The V gene end was trimmed by 0 bases and the J gene end by 4 bases; junction bases not matched to a gene: 7. The germline V gene encodes CDR1 LGHNA and CDR2 YNFKEQ. The CDR3 has 17 residues. The CDR3 region has the DNA TGTGCCAGCAGCCAAGATCCTAGCGGGAATAGATACAATGAGCAGTTCTTC. It specifies CASSQDPSGNRYNEQFF.

This clone was observed a single time. The chain couples TRBV11-2 to TRBJ2-2; D is tentatively TRBD1 or TRBD2 (5 bases each). The V and J ends lost 4 bases and 4 bases respectively, with 19 bases between them. Germline V lookup: CDR1 SGHAT, CDR2 FQNNGV. CDR3 length: 17 amino acids. CDR3 in amino acids: CASSSVWWAGSTGELFF. The CDR3, as DNA: TGTGCCAGCAGCTCCGTCTGGTGGGCAGGGAGCACCGGGGAGCTGTTTTTT.

This clone was seen just once. Germline and junction disagree at one end, which may indicate a read error. The chain links TRBV14 to TRBJ2-3; 9 bases map to TRBD2. This CDR3 contains 17 residues. Germline V gene lookup returns CDR1 SGHDN and CDR2 FVKESK. As DNA, the CDR3 is TGTGTCAGCAGCCAAGTTGGCCTAGCGGGACTTACAGATACGCAGTATTTT. It encodes CVSSQVGLAGLTDTQYF. The complete variable domain, with remaining parts taken from reference TRBV14 and TRBJ2-3, reads EAGVTQFPSHSVIEKGQTVTLRCDPISGHDNLYWYRRVMGKEIKFLLHFVKESKQDESGMPNNRFLAERTGGTYSTLKVQPAELEDSGVYFCVSSQVGLAGLTDTQYFGPGTRLTVL.

V usage is TRBV11-2 and J usage is TRBJ2-2, with D possibly matching TRBD1 (5 bases). The germline V and J ends were trimmed by 3 bases and 1 base, with 9 bases remaining between them. The CDR3 runs 15 residues. In germline, CDR1 is SGHAT, CDR2 FQNNGV. CDR3 in amino acids: CASSFGAVNTGELFF. The CDR3 DNA follows: TGTGCCAGCAGCTTTGGGGCGGTGAACACCGGGGAGCTGTTTTTT.

This clone was seen a single time. This chain links TRBV6-5 with TRBJ2-5, with a weak D call TRBD1 (5 bases). Germline V gives CDR1 MNHEY, CDR2 SVGAGI. V lost 6 bases and J lost 6, with 17 bases in between. The CDR3 length is 14 residues. The DNA of the CDR3 is TGTGCCAGCAGCCGACAGATCGGAGAGAAGACCCAGTACTTC. Encoded protein: CASSRQIGEKTQYF.

This clone was observed once. This chain uses TRBV5-1 with TRBJ2-5; D gene ambiguous. V shed 5 bases and J shed 1 base, with 6 bases lying between them. CDR1 SGHRS and CDR2 YFSETQ come from the germline V gene. There are 12 residues in the CDR3. The CDR3 DNA sequence: TGCGCCAGCAGTAACCCCCAAGAGACCCAGTACTTC. Protein: CASSNPQETQYF.

This chain uses TRBV6-5 with TRBJ2-6; D gene unclear. Looked up from germline, CDR1 is MNHEY and CDR2 is SVGAGI. V lost 10 bases and J lost 2, with 15 bases in between. The CDR3 length is 15 residues. CDR3 nucleotide sequence: TGTGCCACCATATTTCTAGGTGCTGGGGCCAACGTCCTGACTTTC. Its protein product is CATIFLGAGANVLTF.

The chain recombines TRBV7-2 with TRBJ1-5; D is undetermined. Trimming stripped 1 base from V and 1 base from J, with 11 bases between. This CDR3 region has 16 residues. From germline, CDR1 is SGHTA and CDR2 FQGNSA. The CDR3 DNA is TGTGCCAGCAGCTTAGTAGGTTCAGGAAGCAATCAGCCCCAGCATTTT. It is translated as CASSLVGSGSNQPQHF.

The chain uses TRBV11-3 and TRBJ2-3; 15 bases are a match to TRBD2. The germline CDR1 and CDR2 sequences are SGHNT and YENEEA. CDR3 length: 18 amino acids. The J segment lost 5 bases and the V segment lost 4 bases, leaving 10 bases of the junction unmatched. Here the CDR3 reads CASSSSGLAGGPEDTQYF. In nucleotides, the CDR3 is TGTGCCAGCAGCTCCTCCGGACTAGCGGGAGGGCCCGAAGATACGCAGTATTTT.

A word on this clone: The CDR3 ends on some other residue instead of the conserved phenylalanine or tryptophan, so this is likely a read error. Because the CDR3's place on the DNA is in doubt, the DNA is left out and the CDR3 is given as listed by TCRdb. V gene TRBV30 combines with J gene TRBJ1-1. The CDR3 totals 18 residues, both ends included. Germline loops: CDR1 GTSNPN, CDR2 SVGIG (reference sequence). The chain's CDR3 is CAWEPGVGGVGLKLSLLT.

The chain recombines TRBV5-1 with TRBJ2-5; TRBD2 aligns across 8 bases. V dropped 3 bases and J dropped 5; count of bases not matched to a gene: 9. The V gene's germline CDR1 is SGHRS and CDR2 YFSETQ. The CDR3 contains 15 residues. The CDR3 protein is CASSYVAGMGETQYF. In nucleotides, the CDR3 is TGCGCCAGCAGCTACGTAGCGGGAATGGGGGAGACCCAGTACTTC.

The chain uses TRBV10-1 and TRBJ2-3; 7 bases line up with TRBD2. V trimming: 5 bases; J trimming: 9 bases; junction bases outside the gene matches: 8. This CDR3 is built from 13 residues. Germline lookup yields CDR1 WNHNN and CDR2 SYGVQD (reference sequence). CDR3 nucleotides: TGCGCCAGCAGTATGGGACCGGGAGGAACGCAGTATTTT. Encoded protein: CASSMGPGGTQYF.